The 30 T cell receptor beta chains reported below all come from one sample, sequenced in a study of blood T cell repertoires in COVID-19. Produced via immunoSEQ multiplex PCR; TCRdb's table is partial and in-frame only. The table lists approximately 320,000 clones, 90% of them singletons. Sequences were obtained from PBMCs or T cells enriched from blood (not recorded which). These receptor sequences come from a man aged 55 to 70 who had recovered from COVID-19.

V is TRBV5-1 and J is TRBJ1-6; weak D call: TRBD1 (6 bases). Trimming left V 0 bases short and J 7 bases short, with 14 bases between. The CDR3 extends over 16 amino acids. Germline V gene data show CDR1 as SGHRS and CDR2 as YFSETQ. CDR3 in DNA: TGCGCCAGCAGCTTGGACCCAGGGGCACCAAATTCACCCCTCCACTTT. Protein: CASSLDPGAPNSPLHF. Drawing the rest from reference TRBV5-1 and TRBJ1-6, the complete variable domain is KAGVTQTPRYLIKTRGQQVTLSCSPISGHRSVSWYQQTPGQGLQFLFEYFSETQRNKGNFPGRFSGRQFSNSRSEMNVSTLELGDSALYLCASSLDPGAPNSPLHFGNGTRLTVT.

The chain is built from TRBV4-3 and TRBJ1-2; 9 bases line up with TRBD1. The germline gives CDR1 LGHNA, CDR2 YSLEER. CDR3 length equals 14 residues. The junction had 3 bases not matched to a gene; V was cut back by 3 bases and J by 4 bases. The CDR3 DNA is TGCGCCAGCAGCCAGGGACAGGGCGGCTATGGCTACACCTTC. Its protein product is CASSQGQGGYGYTF.

The CDR3 DNA reads TGTGCCAGCAGGGACAGTTCTTATGGCTACACCTTC. It is translated as CASRDSSYGYTF. V is TRBV12-3 or TRBV12-4 and J is TRBJ1-2; TRBD1 might be the D (6 bases). The CDR3 is made up of 12 amino acids. With 6 bases removed from V and 5 bases from J, the gap between germline ends came to 10 bases.

CDR3 bases: TGTGCCAGCAGTTACCCCGGGACAGGAAAGAATCCCCTCCACTTT. Translated, it gives CASSYPGTGKNPLHF. The chain uses TRBV6-2 or TRBV6-3 and TRBJ1-6; TRBD1 agrees at 8 bases. Germline V lookup: CDR1 MNHEY, CDR2 SVGEGT. The CDR3 is 15 residues long. Trimming took 2 bases from V and 13 from J; bases not matched to a gene: 10.

This chain joins TRBV12-3 or TRBV12-4 and TRBJ1-1; weak D call: TRBD1 (6 bases). The CDR3 sequence is 13 residues long. V was shortened by 7 bases and J by 1 base, with 10 bases between the two germline ends. The CDR3 DNA follows: TGTGCCAGCAATCTACAGGGGAACACTGAAGCTTTCTTT. This translates into CASNLQGNTEAFF.

The chain is built from TRBV2 and TRBJ2-2, with 12 positions matching TRBD2. The germline CDR1 and CDR2 sequences are SNHLY and FYNNEI. Losses at the gene ends were 6 bases for V and 5 bases for J; bases not matched to a gene: 4. The CDR3 runs 15 residues. CDR3 DNA sequence: TGTGCCAGCAGACCCGGGACTAGCGGGACCGGGGAGCTGTTTTTT. This codes for CASRPGTSGTGELFF.

The V call is TRBV10-2, the J call TRBJ2-5; D perhaps matches TRBD1 (5 bases). From germline, CDR1 is WSHSY and CDR2 SAAADI. This CDR3 contains 15 residues. V dropped 6 bases and J dropped 1 base, with 15 bases sitting between them. The CDR3 DNA follows: TGCGCCAGCAGGCGGAGTGGGGCCGGCCAAGAGACCCAGTACTTC. It is translated as CASRRSGAGQETQYF.

The chain combines TRBV7-6 with TRBJ2-3, with 8 bases aligning to TRBD2. V dropped 1 base and J dropped 6; count of bases not matched to a gene: 3. This CDR3 is built from 14 residues. Germline V gene sequence: CDR1 SGHVS, CDR2 FNYEAQ. DNA for the CDR3: TGTGCCAGCAGCTTAGGGCCTAGCGGGGATACGCAGTATTTT. Protein: CASSLGPSGDTQYF.

This clone was seen ten or more times. The chain joins TRBV11-3 to TRBJ1-2; tentative D call: TRBD1 (5 bases). This CDR3 is 16 amino acids long. The ends were cut back, 0 bases at V and 3 bases at J, with 14 bases in the middle. Germline V gives CDR1 SGHNT, CDR2 YENEEA. CDR3 nucleotide sequence: TGTGCCAGCAGCTTAGAGGGGCGAGGTGGGGACTATGGCTACACCTTC. Its protein is CASSLEGRGGDYGYTF.

The V and J genes are TRBV11-2 and TRBJ2-1, with 9 bases matching TRBD2. The V segment lost 4 bases and the J segment 4 bases; nucleotides outside the gene matches: 8. CDR3 size: 16 residues. In germline, CDR1 is SGHAT, CDR2 FQNNGV. CDR3 bases: TGTGCCAGCAGCTCATGGACTAGCGAGCTTTACAATGAGCAGTTCTTC. It is translated as CASSSWTSELYNEQFF.

The chain couples TRBV5-1 to TRBJ2-3; 13 bases are a match to TRBD2. The germline V gene has CDR1 SGHRS and CDR2 YFSETQ. The CDR3 extends over 18 amino acids. V gave up 4 bases and J gave up 0 bases; unmatched junction bases: 8. The CDR3 coding sequence is TGCGCCAGCAGCCCGGGACTAGCGGGGTTCGCTAGCACAGATACGCAGTATTTT. The encoded protein is CASSPGLAGFASTDTQYF.

This clone was recorded only once. The chain uses TRBV5-1 and TRBJ1-2; D uncertain. Between the trimmed V and J ends, which lost 0 bases and 3 bases, there was a span of 6 bases. This CDR3 has 13 residues. The germline CDR1 and CDR2 sequences are SGHRS and YFSETQ. The CDR3 nucleotides read TGCGCCAGCAGCTTGGACGGAGACTATGGCTACACCTTC. It translates to CASSLDGDYGYTF.

The chain carries TRBV4-2 and TRBJ2-1; TRBD1 is a possible D gene (5 bases). V lost 0 bases and J 1 base, leaving 7 bases between the germline ends. CDR1 and CDR2 from the germline V gene are LGHNA and YNFKEQ. The CDR3 runs to 15 residues. This CDR3 reads CASSQDKGSYNEQFF. CDR3 DNA sequence: TGTGCCAGCAGCCAAGACAAGGGGTCCTACAATGAGCAGTTCTTC.

This rearrangement joins TRBV5-5 to TRBJ1-4; a possible D gene is TRBD1 (5 bases). There are 16 residues in the CDR3. The germline V gene encodes CDR1 SGHKS and CDR2 YYEKEE (reference sequence). The V and J ends lost 0 bases and 3 bases respectively, with 12 bases between them. The CDR3 region is CASSLGPGFSNEKLFF. The DNA for the CDR3 is TGTGCCAGCAGCTTGGGGCCAGGGTTTTCTAATGAAAAACTGTTTTTT.

This clone was observed a handful of times. The chain couples TRBV19 to TRBJ1-3, with 7 bases fitting TRBD1. V lost 6 bases and J lost 0; bases outside the gene matches: 11. This CDR3 has 17 residues. CDR1 LNHDA and CDR2 SQIVND come from the germline V gene (reference sequence). As DNA, the CDR3 is TGTGCCAGTAGACCCGGTGAGGGGGCCCCCTCTGGAAACACCATATATTTT. Translation gives CASRPGEGAPSGNTIYF.

As to this clone: Compared with germline, one end of the junction differs, possibly owing to a read error. The chain joins TRBV7-7 to TRBJ2-7, with 10 bases fitting TRBD1. The CDR3 runs 15 residues. Germline loops: CDR1 SSHAT, CDR2 FNYEAQ (reference sequence). CDR3 in DNA: TGTGCTAGCAGCTTAGCCGGGACAGGGGTTTTCCGGCAGTACTTC. Translated, it gives CASSLAGTGVFRQYF.

This CDR3 reads CASSTSGRQGYEQYF. The CDR3 DNA follows: TGTGCCAGCAGCACTAGCGGGCGACAGGGCTACGAGCAGTACTTC. The chain employs TRBV21-1 and TRBJ2-7; the table gives TRBD2 as D, unverified against the DNA. TRBV21-1 counts as a pseudogene. The CDR3 extends over 15 amino acids.

The CDR3 nucleotides are TGTGCCAGCACTCCGGTAGACAGGGCAGGTGGCTACACCTTC. Translation: CASTPVDRAGGYTF. The gene calls are TRBV2 and TRBJ1-2; the match to TRBD1 covers 7 bases. In germline, CDR1 is SNHLY, CDR2 FYNNEI. V shed 7 bases and J 7 bases; nucleotides not matched to a gene: 12. This CDR3 region has 14 residues.

The CDR3 DNA reads TGTGCCTGGAGTCGAACAGGGGTGACTAATGAAAAACTGTTTTTT. As protein: CAWSRTGVTNEKLFF. The chain couples TRBV30 to TRBJ1-4; the match to TRBD1 covers 7 bases. The CDR3 is 15 amino acids. Germline loops: CDR1 GTSNPN, CDR2 SVGIG (reference sequence). Unmatched junction bases numbered 5, after V lost 2 bases and J lost 2 bases.

The chain has TRBV3-1 (or the pseudogene TRBV3-2) and TRBJ1-2, with D possibly TRBD1 on 6 matching bases. The germline V and J ends were trimmed by 5 bases and 4 bases, with 11 bases remaining between them. CDR1 is LGHDT, CDR2 YNNKEL, per germline (reference sequence). This CDR3 comprises 13 residues. CDR3 bases: TGTGCCAGCAGCGTACAGGGAAGCTATGGCTACACCTTC. Protein: CASSVQGSYGYTF.

The chain joins TRBV6-5 to TRBJ1-2; D gene unclear. The CDR3 is made up of 13 amino acids. Looked up from germline, CDR1 is MNHEY and CDR2 is SVGAGI. The V and J ends lost 6 bases and 4 bases respectively, with 12 bases between them. CDR3 sequence (DNA): TGTGCCAGCAGACAAGCGGCCGGCTATGGCTACACCTTC. Protein: CASRQAAGYGYTF.

This clone was counted once. The chain couples TRBV7-9 to TRBJ1-2, with TRBD1 matching 11 bases. This CDR3 is 15 amino acids long. Germline V lookup: CDR1 SEHNR, CDR2 FQNEAQ (reference sequence). J was trimmed by 8 bases and V by 5 bases; bases with no gene match: 10. The CDR3 is CASSKPGTGGVGYTF. CDR3 bases: TGTGCCAGCAGCAAACCCGGGACAGGGGGTGTAGGCTACACCTTC.

The rearrangement links TRBV6-2 or TRBV6-3 to TRBJ1-2, with D unclear. The CDR3 loop spans 14 amino acids. Between the trimmed V and J ends, which lost 0 bases and 5 bases, there was a span of 10 bases. Germline CDR1 and CDR2: MNHEY and SVGEGT. The CDR3 nucleotides are TGTGCCAGCAGTTACTCGAACCGGAGGTATGGCTACACCTTC. Translating gives CASSYSNRRYGYTF.

The rearrangement uses TRBV19 and TRBJ1-1, with D unresolved. V was cut by 3 bases and J by 1 base, with 9 bases left in between. Germline V gene data show CDR1 as LNHDA and CDR2 as SQIVND (reference sequence). The length of the CDR3 is 14 residues. The CDR3 here is CASSIQTPNTEAFF. The CDR3 nucleotides read TGTGCCAGTAGTATCCAGACACCGAACACTGAAGCTTTCTTT.

J is TRBJ2-5 and V is TRBV6-2 or TRBV6-3, with 9 bases fitting TRBD1. The J segment lost 5 bases and the V segment lost 6 bases, leaving 7 bases of the junction unmatched. Per germline, CDR1 MNHEY and CDR2 SVGEGT. CDR3 length equals 14 residues. The CDR3 DNA reads as TGTGCCAGCAGCCCTACAGGGGGCTGGGAGACCCAGTACTTC. Amino acid sequence: CASSPTGGWETQYF.

The chain links TRBV7-6 to TRBJ1-5, with 8 bases lining up with TRBD1. Germline CDR1 and CDR2: SGHVS and FNYEAQ. This CDR3 has 18 residues. V dropped 5 bases and J dropped 2; count of bases not matched to a gene: 14. The chain's CDR3 is CASSNNPRGPRRNQPQHF. The DNA for the CDR3 is TGTGCCAGCAGCAATAATCCCAGGGGGCCCCGACGCAATCAGCCCCAGCATTTT.

The chain employs TRBV28 and TRBJ2-5; a weak D match, TRBD1 (5 bases). The CDR3 is 13 amino acids. The V gene lost 6 bases and the J gene lost 2 bases, with 10 bases spanning the gap. Germline loops: CDR1 MDHEN, CDR2 SYDVKM. CDR3 sequence: CASRSTGQETQYF. CDR3 coding DNA: TGTGCCAGCAGAAGCACAGGTCAAGAGACCCAGTACTTC.

V usage is TRBV12-3 or TRBV12-4 and J usage is TRBJ2-2, with a tentative D call TRBD2 (6 bases). The CDR3 length is 13 residues. V lost 11 bases to trimming and J lost 0 bases, with 10 bases between them. The DNA of the CDR3 is TGTGCCGCAGGACTATCGAACACCGGGGAGCTGTTTTTT. The encoded protein is CAAGLSNTGELFF.

This chain uses TRBV11-3 with TRBJ2-2; 8 nucleotides agree with TRBD1. This CDR3 contains 14 residues. The junction had 4 bases not matched to a gene; V was cut back by 4 bases and J by 6 bases. Germline CDR1 SGHNT, CDR2 YENEEA. The CDR3 DNA reads TGTGCCAGCAGCTCGGCAGGGGGCCCCGGGGAGCTGTTTTTT. Protein sequence: CASSSAGGPGELFF.

The chain has TRBV5-5 and TRBJ2-1; 9 bases match TRBD2. Germline V gene sequence: CDR1 SGHKS, CDR2 YYEKEE (reference sequence). The CDR3 is made up of 15 amino acids. J gave up 7 bases and V 2 bases, and 7 bases lay outside the gene matches. The CDR3 region has the DNA TGTGCCAGCAGCTTCGATAGCGGGAGATGGAATGAGCAGTTCTTC. Translated, it gives CASSFDSGRWNEQFF.